Listed here is a single TCR beta chain. Some clones are missing from TCRdb's copy, which holds only in-frame ones; the method was immunoSEQ multiplex PCR. The data show approximately 190,000 clones, 80% to 85% seen once. The entry originates in a study of blood T cell repertoires in COVID-19. Study at large: Acute-phase and convalescent COVID-19 samples originated in the United States, Italy and Spain.

The V gene's germline CDR1 is LGHNT and CDR2 FRNRAP. The CDR3 contains 13 residues. Losses at the gene ends were 5 bases for V and 4 bases for J; bases not matched to a gene: 3. The receptor was derived from a middle-aged woman with acute or convalescent COVID-19. The chain employs TRBV12-5 and TRBJ2-5; TRBD1 matches 8 bases. The specimen was peripheral blood. The CDR3 loop is CASGVDRGETQYF. CDR3 coding DNA: TGTGCTAGTGGTGTTGACAGGGGAGAGACCCAGTACTTC. Variable domain in full (rest from reference TRBV12-5 and TRBJ2-5): DARVTQTPRHKVTEMGQEVTMRCQPILGHNTVFWYRQTMMQGLELLAYFRNRAPLDDSGMPKDRFSAEMPDATLATLKIQPSEPRDSAVYFCASGVDRGETQYFGPGTRLLVL.